Each of the 27 T cell receptor beta chains below was sequenced from the same sample in a study of human T cells and chemical hapten exposure. Researchers extracted total RNA from unfractionated whole blood. TCRdb recomputed calls from the 5' RACE reads with MiXCR, one row per CDR3 protein. The sample has about 80,000 distinct CDR3 sequences; more than 7.5% are singletons. All receptors derive from a male donor in good health.

A remark on this clonotype: One end of the junction is discordant with germline, which a read error may explain. The chain combines TRBV11-3 with TRBJ1-1; the D gene is possibly TRBD1 (5 bases). CDR1 is SGHNT and CDR2 is YENEEA in the germline V gene. The CDR3 consists of 14 residues. This chain's CDR3 is CASSLGTGYPEAYF. In DNA form, the CDR3 reads TGTGCCAGCAGCTTAGGAACAGGTTACCCTGAAGCTTACTTT. The entire variable domain, with the rest obtained from reference TRBV11-3 and TRBJ1-1, is as follows: EAGVVQSPRYKIIEKKQPVAFWCNPISGHNTLYWYLQNLGQGPELLIRYENEEAVDDSQLPKDRFSAERLKGVDSTLKIQPAELGDSAVYLCASSLGTGYPEAYFGQGTRLTVV.

The V call is TRBV10-2, the J call TRBJ2-2, with D possibly called TRBD1 or TRBD2 (5 bases each). Germline CDR1 is WSHSY and CDR2 is SAAADI. V gave up 6 bases and J gave up 9 bases, with 14 bases separating them. CDR3 length: 13 amino acids. CDR3 nucleotide sequence: TGCGCCAGCAGACCGGGACCCCGCAGGGAGCTGTTTTTT. This encodes CASRPGPRRELFF.

This clonotype has a handful of counts. V is TRBV29-1 and J is TRBJ2-5; D is unclear. CDR1 and CDR2 from the germline V gene are SQVTM and ANQGSEA. Trimming removed 0 bases from V and 0 bases from J, with 8 bases in between. The CDR3 loop spans 14 amino acids. The chain's CDR3 is CSVEDIKDQETQYF. As DNA, the CDR3 is TGCAGCGTTGAAGATATCAAGGACCAAGAGACCCAGTACTTC.

This clonotype has only a few counts. Here the CDR3 reads CASSQPGQGISEQYF. The CDR3, as DNA: TGTGCCAGCAGCCAACCGGGACAGGGGATAAGCGAGCAGTACTTC. The rearrangement joins TRBV3-1 to TRBJ2-7; 10 bases are a match to TRBD1. Per germline, CDR1 LGHDT and CDR2 YNNKEL (reference sequence). V shed 2 bases, J shed 6 bases, and the junction held 7 bases outside the gene matches. The CDR3 has 15 amino acids.

This clonotype was counted a few times. The chain recombines TRBV7-2 with TRBJ2-7; D remains ambiguous. Germline CDR1 SGHTA, CDR2 FQGNSA. Trimming left V 0 bases short and J 0 bases short, with 3 bases between. The CDR3 extends over 13 amino acids. CDR3 amino acids: CASSLASSYEQYF. The CDR3 DNA sequence: TGTGCCAGCAGCTTAGCCAGCTCCTACGAGCAGTACTTC.

This clonotype was observed at least ten times. CDR3 bases: TGCAGTGCTAGGATCCGGGACCATGAAGCTTTCTTT. This translates into CSARIRDHEAFF. The gene calls are TRBV20-1 and TRBJ1-1; D may be TRBD1 (5 bases). Deletions cut 3 bases from V and 7 bases from J, with 12 bases between. Germline V gene lookup returns CDR1 DFQATT and CDR2 SNEGSKA (reference sequence). This CDR3 has 12 amino acids.

This clonotype was found many times. The rearrangement links TRBV7-9 to TRBJ1-4, with D tentatively TRBD1 (5 bases). The CDR3 is 14 amino acids. Germline assignment: CDR1 SEHNR and CDR2 FQNEAQ (reference sequence). Trimming shortened V by 5 bases and J by 0 bases, and 7 bases separated the two germline ends. CDR3 coding DNA: TGTGCCAGCAGCAGGACAACAACTAATGAAAAACTGTTTTTT. Amino acid sequence: CASSRTTTNEKLFF.

In its sample, this clonotype was seen a few times. The chain has TRBV27 and TRBJ2-1; TRBD1 matches 9 bases. The V gene end was trimmed by 10 bases and the J gene end by 0 bases; junction bases not matched to a gene: 10. Germline CDR1 is MNHEY and CDR2 is SMNVEV (reference sequence). This CDR3 comprises 16 residues. DNA for the CDR3: TGTGCCACCCCGGACAGGGGCGCGAGCTCCTACAATGAGCAGTTCTTC. Its protein is CATPDRGASSYNEQFF.

The sample holds many counts of this clonotype. The chain has TRBV29-1 and TRBJ2-3; D gene ambiguous. The CDR3 has 12 residues. Germline CDR1 is SQVTM and CDR2 is ANQGSEA. The ends were cut back, 6 bases at V and 6 bases at J, with 13 bases in the middle. CDR3 nucleotide sequence: TGCAGCGTCCCCGTGGCCACCGATACGCAGTATTTT. Its translation is CSVPVATDTQYF.

This clonotype was seen ten or more times. V usage is TRBV20-1 and J usage is TRBJ2-3, with TRBD2 identical over 10 bases. This CDR3 comprises 15 residues. The junction had 3 bases not matched to a gene; V was cut back by 2 bases and J by 1 base. Looked up from germline, CDR1 is DFQATT and CDR2 is SNEGSKA (reference sequence). The CDR3 nucleotides are TGCAGTGCTAGATTAGCGGGAGGAGGCACAGATACGCAGTATTTT. Protein sequence: CSARLAGGGTDTQYF.

This rearrangement joins TRBV20-1 to TRBJ1-5; D may be TRBD1 (6 bases). The CDR3 contains 15 residues. The V gene's germline CDR1 is DFQATT and CDR2 SNEGSKA (reference sequence). V was shortened by 0 bases and J by 0 bases, with 9 bases between the two germline ends. CDR3 amino acids: CSARDSGDSNQPQHF. The CDR3 DNA reads TGCAGTGCTAGAGATTCAGGGGATAGCAATCAGCCCCAGCATTTT.

In this sample, this clonotype turned up many times. The chain carries TRBV4-1 and TRBJ2-7; possible D gene TRBD1, 6 bases. The CDR3 has 16 amino acids. V shed 0 bases and J shed 6 bases, with 18 bases lying between them. CDR1 is MGHRA and CDR2 is YSYEKL in the germline V gene. CDR3 in amino acids: CASSQEGTGTSIEQYF. The CDR3 DNA sequence: TGCGCCAGCAGCCAAGAGGGTACAGGGACCAGTATCGAGCAGTACTTC.

This clonotype was picked up many times. This chain links TRBV20-1 with TRBJ1-1; 7 nucleotides line up with TRBD1. J gave up 2 bases and V 5 bases, and 5 bases lay outside the gene matches. CDR1 is DFQATT and CDR2 is SNEGSKA in the germline V gene (reference sequence). The CDR3 loop spans 13 amino acids. The CDR3, as DNA: TGCAGTGCTGACAGGGATTATAACACTGAAGCTTTCTTT. Translation gives CSADRDYNTEAFF.

The CDR3 nucleotides read TGTGCCAGCAGTTTGAATATTAACTATGGCTACACCTTC. Protein sequence: CASSLNINYGYTF. V usage is TRBV6-6 and J usage is TRBJ1-2; D remains ambiguous. The germline V gene has CDR1 MNHNY and CDR2 SVGAGI (reference sequence). V was pared by 4 bases and J by 1 base, with 7 bases between. There are 13 residues in the CDR3.

This clonotype was counted ten times or more. This sequence joins TRBV5-5 and TRBJ1-5, with 10 positions matching TRBD1. Germline V gene data show CDR1 as SGHKS and CDR2 as YYEKEE (reference sequence). V shed 4 bases and J 4 bases; nucleotides not matched to a gene: 5. The CDR3 has 15 residues. This chain's CDR3 is CASSTRQGANQPQHF. CDR3 in DNA: TGTGCCAGCAGCACCCGACAGGGGGCGAATCAGCCCCAGCATTTT.

This clonotype has at least ten counts. The V and J genes are TRBV18 and TRBJ2-5; 8 bases are shared with TRBD1. Germline V gene data show CDR1 as KGHSH and CDR2 as LQKENI. V was pared by 4 bases and J by 2 bases, with 0 bases of the junction left unmatched. The CDR3 is 13 amino acids. DNA of the CDR3: TGTGCCAGCTCACGGGACAGGCAAGAGACCCAGTACTTC. Translating gives CASSRDRQETQYF.

This clonotype was observed a few times. V gene TRBV5-1 combines with J gene TRBJ2-1; D is ambiguous. The CDR3 has 14 residues. Germline assignment: CDR1 SGHRS and CDR2 YFSETQ. The V gene lost 0 bases and the J gene lost 9 bases, with 13 bases spanning the gap. The CDR3 region is CASSLVGKQGEQFF. In DNA, the CDR3 is TGCGCCAGCAGCTTGGTAGGGAAGCAAGGTGAGCAGTTCTTC.

This sequence joins TRBV20-1 and TRBJ2-7; TRBD2 agrees at 10 bases. The CDR3 is made up of 14 amino acids. CDR1 is DFQATT and CDR2 is SNEGSKA in the germline V gene (reference sequence). The V segment lost 4 bases and the J segment 6 bases; nucleotides outside the gene matches: 9. Here the CDR3 DNA reads TGCAGTGCTAAGGGGCTAGCGGGAGTAGCCGAGCAGTACTTC. Its translation: CSAKGLAGVAEQYF.

This clonotype was counted ten times or more. The V call is TRBV29-1, the J call TRBJ2-2; 9 nucleotides align to TRBD1. CDR1 and CDR2 (germline): SQVTM, ANQGSEA. The length of the CDR3 is 14 residues. V lost 8 bases and J lost 2; bases outside the gene matches: 6. Here the CDR3 reads CSSTGGGNTGELFF. Here the CDR3 DNA reads TGCAGCTCCACAGGGGGCGGCAACACCGGGGAGCTGTTTTTT.

The table lists this clonotype with many counts. The chain employs TRBV27 and TRBJ2-7; 10 bases align to TRBD1. V lost 3 bases, J lost 5 bases, and 7 bases stayed unmatched. Germline lookup yields CDR1 MNHEY and CDR2 SMNVEV (reference sequence). CDR3 length equals 15 residues. The CDR3 is CASSFLTTGGNEQYF. The CDR3 DNA reads TGTGCCAGCAGTTTCCTAACGACAGGGGGCAACGAGCAGTACTTC.

This clonotype came up many times. This chain joins TRBV20-1 and TRBJ1-4; no reliable D call. This CDR3 comprises 18 residues. In germline, CDR1 is DFQATT, CDR2 SNEGSKA (reference sequence). Trimming removed 3 bases from V and 0 bases from J, with 20 bases in between. CDR3 in amino acids: CSARHITAVIPTNEKLFF. The CDR3 DNA is TGCAGTGCTAGGCATATAACAGCAGTCATCCCAACTAATGAAAAACTGTTTTTT.

The gene calls are TRBV7-9 and TRBJ1-5; 10 bases match TRBD1. Germline CDR1 and CDR2: SEHNR and FQNEAQ (reference sequence). V dropped 5 bases and J dropped 7; count of bases not matched to a gene: 8. The CDR3 sequence is 15 residues long. CDR3 DNA sequence: TGTGCCAGCAGCACGGACAGGGGGATAGAGCAGCCCCAGCATTTT. As protein: CASSTDRGIEQPQHF.

This clonotype was found a few times. V and J are TRBV7-9 and TRBJ2-5; tentative D call: TRBD1 (5 bases). The CDR3 totals 14 residues. Trimming took off 7 bases at V and 2 bases at J, with 14 bases between the two ends. The germline V gene encodes CDR1 SEHNR and CDR2 FQNEAQ (reference sequence). Here the CDR3 reads CASKKQAPQETQYF. In DNA, the CDR3 is TGTGCCAGCAAAAAACAGGCTCCGCAAGAGACCCAGTACTTC.

Many counts were recorded for this clonotype. This sequence joins TRBV29-1 and TRBJ2-1; 10 positions match TRBD2. V lost 1 base, J lost 7 bases, and 7 bases stayed unmatched. The CDR3 runs 15 residues. CDR1 SQVTM and CDR2 ANQGSEA come from the germline V gene. The CDR3 here is CSVEGKLAGRNEQFF. CDR3 sequence (DNA): TGCAGCGTTGAAGGAAAACTAGCGGGACGGAATGAGCAGTTCTTC.

The sample holds many counts of this clonotype. The chain uses TRBV5-1 and TRBJ2-2, with a possible D match to TRBD1 (6 bases). The CDR3 is 15 amino acids. CDR1 SGHRS and CDR2 YFSETQ come from the germline V gene. The germline V and J ends were trimmed by 4 bases and 1 base, with 11 bases remaining between them. The CDR3 reads CASSRLTGNTGELFF. The CDR3 region has the DNA TGCGCCAGCAGCCGCTTGACAGGGAACACCGGGGAGCTGTTTTTT.

This clonotype was recorded many times. This chain joins TRBV7-2 and TRBJ2-5; maybe TRBD2 (5 bases). This CDR3 has 14 residues. The germline gives CDR1 SGHTA, CDR2 FQGNSA. With 1 base removed from V and 4 bases from J, the gap between germline ends came to 10 bases. The CDR3 sequence: CASSLEASIETQYF. The CDR3 DNA reads as TGTGCCAGCAGCTTAGAGGCTAGCATAGAGACCCAGTACTTC.

The chain is built from TRBV5-8 and TRBJ2-7, with 10 positions matching TRBD1. V lost 3 bases and J lost 2; bases outside the gene matches: 2. The CDR3 has 14 residues. CDR1 SGHTS and CDR2 YDEGEE come from the germline V gene. In DNA form, the CDR3 reads TGTGCCAGCAGCTACGGACAGGGGGCCTACGAGCAGTACTTC. It codes for CASSYGQGAYEQYF. Drawing the rest from reference TRBV5-8 and TRBJ2-7, the complete variable domain is EAGVTQSPTHLIKTRGQQATLRCSPISGHTSVYWYQQALGLGLQFLLWYDEGEERNRGNFPPRFSGRQFPNYSSELNVNALELEDSALYLCASSYGQGAYEQYFGPGTRLTVT.